The 8 T cell receptor beta chains presented below share a single source sample, sequenced in a study of blood T cell repertoires in COVID-19. The repertoire was sequenced with immunoSEQ multiplex PCR; TCRdb's copy has only in-frame clones and lacks some. The table shows 52,000 or so clones, with 90% occurring only once. Sequenced sample: peripheral blood. The source of these receptors is a human donor in a cohort sampled during active COVID-19.

The chain has TRBV3-1 (or the pseudogene TRBV3-2) and TRBJ1-2, with 8 bases identical to TRBD1. Germline trimming cut 5 bases from V and 2 bases from J; bases unmatched to any gene: 13. The germline V gene encodes CDR1 LGHDT and CDR2 YNNKEL (reference sequence). This CDR3 spans 17 amino acids. This CDR3 reads CASSSRTGSRFNYGYTF. CDR3 sequence (DNA): TGTGCCAGCAGCTCCCGGACAGGGAGCAGATTCAACTATGGCTACACCTTC.

The chain joins TRBV7-2 to TRBJ2-7, with 8 bases identical to TRBD2. The CDR3 is 15 amino acids. Germline CDR1 SGHTA, CDR2 FQGNSA. Trimming cost V 1 base and J 2 bases; bases outside gene matches: 4. In nucleotides, the CDR3 is TGTGCCAGCAGCTTAGGTAGCGGGGCCCCCTACGAGCAGTACTTC. As protein: CASSLGSGAPYEQYF.

Comment on this clone: Other nucleotide sequences from this sample produce the same CDR3. The gene calls are TRBV11-1 and TRBJ2-7; 10 nucleotides line up with TRBD1. The V gene end was trimmed by 5 bases and the J gene end by 6 bases; junction bases not matched to a gene: 10. Germline CDR1 and CDR2: SGHAT and FQDESV (reference sequence). CDR3 length equals 15 residues. The CDR3: CASSLTGGSRGEQYF. The CDR3 coding sequence is TGTGCCAGCAGCCTGACAGGGGGCTCTAGGGGCGAGCAGTACTTC.

This sequence joins TRBV19 and TRBJ2-1; D perhaps matches TRBD2 (6 bases). Trimming stripped 3 bases from V and 5 bases from J, with 8 bases between. Germline values: CDR1 LNHDA, CDR2 SQIVND (reference sequence). The CDR3 sequence is 13 residues long. In nucleotides, the CDR3 is TGTGCCAGTAGTATGGTAGCGGACAATGAGCAGTTCTTC. This gives the protein CASSMVADNEQFF.

CDR3 protein: CASSSGLDPTMAEQFF. CDR3 bases: TGCGCCAGCAGCTCCGGACTGGATCCTACAATGGCCGAGCAGTTCTTC. J is TRBJ2-1 and V is TRBV5-1; tentatively, D is TRBD2 (5 bases). Germline V gives CDR1 SGHRS, CDR2 YFSETQ. The CDR3 sequence is 16 residues long. The V gene lost 3 bases and the J gene lost 10 bases, with 23 bases spanning the gap.

The rearrangement links TRBV11-3 to TRBJ2-7, with 12 bases identical to TRBD2. Germline V CDR1 and CDR2: SGHNT, YENEEA. The CDR3 has 15 amino acids. The J segment lost 3 bases and the V segment lost 5 bases, leaving 5 bases of the junction unmatched. In DNA form, the CDR3 reads TGTGCCAGCAGCCCGGGACTAGCGGGTGGCTACGAGCAGTACTTC. Protein product: CASSPGLAGGYEQYF.

The chain is built from TRBV5-4 and TRBJ2-1; 7 bases line up with TRBD2. The V segment lost 4 bases and the J segment 4 bases; nucleotides outside the gene matches: 14. The CDR3 sequence is 17 residues long. CDR1 SGHNT and CDR2 YYREEE come from the germline V gene (reference sequence). The CDR3 nucleotides are TGTGCCAGCAGCAGACCCCTTGGGCGGGGGAATTACAATGAGCAGTTCTTC. It encodes CASSRPLGRGNYNEQFF.

CDR3 region: CASTPAGGPGSTDTQYF. For the CDR3, the DNA is TGTGCCAGTACCCCTGCGGGAGGGCCTGGAAGCACAGATACGCAGTATTTT. This chain uses TRBV19 with TRBJ2-3, with 9 bases aligning to TRBD2. CDR3 length: 17 amino acids. Germline V gives CDR1 LNHDA, CDR2 SQIVND (reference sequence). Germline trimming cut 7 bases from V and 0 bases from J; bases unmatched to any gene: 11.